This passage covers 3 T cell receptor beta chains from one sample sequenced in a study of PD-L1 blockade in urothelial cancer. Generated by immunoSEQ multiplex PCR, the TCRdb table keeps only in-frame clones and is missing some. The table shows under 100,000 clones, with around 89% occurring only once. Stated time point: pretreatment peripheral blood. This specimen consisted of PBMCs, obtained around atezolizumab (anti-PD-L1) treatment. These receptors were taken from a man aged 55 to 70 with urothelial cancer.

This chain uses TRBV6-5 with TRBJ1-6; D remains unclear. The CDR3 length is 16 residues. In germline, CDR1 is MNHEY, CDR2 SVGAGI. V was cut by 2 bases and J by 6 bases, with 14 bases left in between. CDR3 sequence (DNA): TGTGCCAGCAGTTACAGGAGTGTGGGGAGTAATTCACCCCTCCACTTT. This gives the protein CASSYRSVGSNSPLHF.

CDR3 sequence: CATKAGTANEKLFF. In DNA, the CDR3 is TGTGCCACCAAGGCCGGGACAGCTAATGAAAAACTGTTTTTT. The chain recombines TRBV6-1 with TRBJ1-4; 7 bases fit TRBD1. Germline lookup yields CDR1 MNHNS and CDR2 SASEGT. Trimming cost V 10 bases and J 3 bases; bases outside gene matches: 8. The CDR3 extends over 14 amino acids.

This chain links TRBV10-2 with TRBJ2-2; TRBD1 matches 12 bases. With 7 bases clipped from V and 7 bases from J, the junction kept 13 bases outside the gene matches. CDR1 and CDR2 from the germline V gene are WSHSY and SAAADI. CDR3 size: 17 residues. The DNA of the CDR3 is TGCGCCAGCATCGAAAGGGGGGGACAGGGGGCTGTCGGGGAGCTGTTTTTT. Amino acids: CASIERGGQGAVGELFF.